Each of the 22 T cell receptor beta chains below was sequenced from the same sample in a study of T-cell reconstitution after alpha-beta-depleted transplantation in children. Preparation of the TCRbeta library used unique molecular identifiers. TCRdb used MiXCR to reprocess the PCR reads, holding one entry per CDR3 protein. The profile covers around 5,000 distinct CDR3 sequences, with approximately 24% appearing a single time and less than 45% taken by the ten largest. The sample consisted of PBMCs, mostly from graft donor cells, taken 60 days after TCRalphabeta/CD19-depleted stem cell transplant. Source of these receptors: a male patient aged 2 to 10 who had a stem cell transplant for acute lymphoblastic leukemia, so the T cells may come from the graft donor.

The chain links TRBV28 to TRBJ1-5; the match to TRBD1 covers 10 bases. J lost 4 bases, V lost 4 bases, and 1 base had no gene match. CDR3 length: 14 amino acids. Germline CDR1 and CDR2: MDHEN and SYDVKM. CDR3 amino acids: CASSWGQGNQPQHF. DNA for the CDR3: TGTGCCAGCAGTTGGGGACAGGGGAATCAGCCCCAGCATTTT.

This chain links TRBV5-6 with TRBJ2-7; no reliable D call. There are 13 residues in the CDR3. Trimming removed 4 bases at V and 6 bases at J, with 14 bases between. Germline V gene sequence: CDR1 SGHDT, CDR2 YYEEEE. The CDR3 protein is CASSPGLRCEQYF. CDR3 bases: TGTGCCAGCAGCCCCGGGCTGCGCTGCGAGCAGTACTTC.

The chain has TRBV7-8 and TRBJ2-7; tentatively, D is TRBD1 or TRBD2 (5 bases each). There are 15 residues in the CDR3. Germline lookup yields CDR1 SGHVS and CDR2 FQNEAQ. Deletions cut 4 bases from V and 9 bases from J, with 22 bases between. Written as DNA, the CDR3 is TGTGCCAGCAGCTCCCGGGGCCAGCTCACGAACGGGCAGTACTTC. Translation gives CASSSRGQLTNGQYF.

This clonotype was observed many times. V gene TRBV3-1 combines with J gene TRBJ2-2; D is possibly TRBD1 (6 bases). Germline CDR1 is LGHDT and CDR2 is YNNKEL (reference sequence). The CDR3 has 19 amino acids. V lost 4 bases to trimming and J lost 4 bases, with 25 bases between them. This chain's CDR3 is CASSPQPGQRGGSTGELFF. As DNA, the CDR3 is TGTGCCAGCAGCCCACAACCGGGACAAAGAGGTGGGAGCACCGGGGAGCTGTTTTTT.

This clonotype rates as medium-sized. The chain recombines TRBV29-1 with TRBJ1-2, with D possibly matching TRBD1 (5 bases). The CDR3 contains 14 residues. CDR1 SQVTM and CDR2 ANQGSEA come from the germline V gene. V lost 4 bases and J lost 3, with 15 bases in between. The CDR3 DNA reads as TGCAGCGTTGTTGTCCCCGGGGGGGACTATGGCTACACCTTC. Translation: CSVVVPGGDYGYTF.

This clonotype was seen many times. This chain joins TRBV7-9 and TRBJ2-7; D is perhaps TRBD2 (5 bases). Per the germline V gene, CDR1 is SEHNR and CDR2 is FQNEAQ (reference sequence). The V end lost 8 bases, the J end lost 3 bases, and 8 bases lay between the germline ends. The CDR3 consists of 11 residues. Here the CDR3 DNA reads TGTGCCAGCCAAGGGAGCTACGAGCAGTACTTC. This gives the protein CASQGSYEQYF.

This clonotype has ten or more counts. The rearrangement joins TRBV2 to TRBJ2-7; a possible D gene is TRBD2 (5 bases). Germline CDR1 and CDR2: SNHLY and FYNNEI. The CDR3 totals 14 residues. V was cut by 6 bases and J by 5 bases, with 17 bases left in between. CDR3 in DNA: TGTGCCAGCAGCACGACCGAGCCGGAGGACGAGCAGTACTTC. Translated: CASSTTEPEDEQYF.

The V call is TRBV18, the J call TRBJ2-7; D may be TRBD2 (6 bases). This CDR3 spans 16 amino acids. From germline, CDR1 is KGHSH and CDR2 LQKENI. Trimming removed 3 bases at V and 4 bases at J, with 19 bases between. The CDR3 nucleotides are TGTGCCAGCTCACCTGGACCGGGACTTACCATTTACGAGCAGTACTTC. Translation: CASSPGPGLTIYEQYF.

This clonotype was detected many times. The chain joins TRBV28 to TRBJ2-1, with D possibly being TRBD2 (5 bases). The V and J ends lost 7 bases and 6 bases respectively, with 13 bases between them. Per the germline V gene, CDR1 is MDHEN and CDR2 is SYDVKM. This CDR3 is 13 amino acids long. The CDR3 nucleotides read TGTGCCAGCACGAGGGAATGGATCAATGAGCAGTTCTTC. This encodes CASTREWINEQFF.

This clonotype is medium-sized by share. The chain uses TRBV5-1 and TRBJ2-5; 15 nucleotides agree with TRBD2. The germline CDR1 and CDR2 sequences are SGHRS and YFSETQ. Trimming at V came to 5 bases and at J to 4 bases, leaving 12 bases not matched to a gene. The CDR3 sequence is 18 residues long. CDR3 coding DNA: TGCGCCAGCAGTCCCCCGGGACTAGCGGGAGGTTTAGGAGAGACCCAGTACTTC. Translation gives CASSPPGLAGGLGETQYF.

The CDR3 is CASSLGTSGYYEQYF. The CDR3 DNA reads TGTGCCAGCAGTCTCGGGACTAGCGGATATTACGAGCAGTACTTC. V is TRBV6-1 and J is TRBJ2-7; TRBD2 agrees at 11 bases. Trimming took 5 bases from V and 4 from J; bases not matched to a gene: 7. The germline gives CDR1 MNHNS, CDR2 SASEGT. The CDR3 has 15 amino acids.

Many counts were recorded for this clonotype. This rearrangement joins TRBV6-1 to TRBJ1-3; D is uncertain. The germline gives CDR1 MNHNS, CDR2 SASEGT. The germline V and J ends were trimmed by 2 bases and 2 bases, with 13 bases remaining between them. The length of the CDR3 is 16 residues. The DNA for the CDR3 is TGTGCCAGCAGTGAACTAACGTGGGCGGCTGGAAACACCATATATTTT. This codes for CASSELTWAAGNTIYF.

This clonotype has at least ten counts. V gene TRBV11-3 combines with J gene TRBJ2-7, with TRBD2 identical over 13 bases. J was trimmed by 0 bases and V by 5 bases; bases with no gene match: 4. The CDR3 totals 16 residues. Germline V lookup: CDR1 SGHNT, CDR2 YENEEA. In DNA, the CDR3 is TGTGCCAGCAGCCCGGGACTAGCGGGGACCTCCTACGAGCAGTACTTC. Translating gives CASSPGLAGTSYEQYF.

By its share, this clonotype is medium-sized. The chain combines TRBV7-9 with TRBJ2-7, with TRBD1 matching 8 bases. Germline V gene lookup returns CDR1 SEHNR and CDR2 FQNEAQ (reference sequence). The CDR3 sequence is 14 residues long. With V trimmed by 6 bases and J by 5 bases, 9 bases remained unmatched. The CDR3 is CASRQAGGLHEQYF. The DNA of the CDR3 is TGTGCCAGCAGGCAGGCAGGGGGCTTACACGAGCAGTACTTC.

J is TRBJ2-7 and V is TRBV12-3 or TRBV12-4; 9 nucleotides agree with TRBD1. This CDR3 has 15 amino acids. Trimming took 2 bases from V and 4 from J; bases not matched to a gene: 6. The CDR3 DNA reads TGTGCCAGCAGTTTAAGGGACAGGGCCGAATACGAGCAGTACTTC. This encodes CASSLRDRAEYEQYF.

Here the CDR3 DNA reads TGTGCCACCAGCAGACGTGGCACAGATACGCAGTATTTT. It specifies CATSRRGTDTQYF. V gene TRBV15 combines with J gene TRBJ2-3; D call uncertain. The germline CDR1 and CDR2 sequences are LNHNV and YYDKDF (reference sequence). This CDR3 has 13 residues. The germline V and J ends were trimmed by 2 bases and 1 base, with 4 bases remaining between them.

V is TRBV6-1 and J is TRBJ2-1, with 14 bases aligning to TRBD2. Trimming took 6 bases from V and 0 from J; bases not matched to a gene: 1. The CDR3 covers 16 residues. The germline gives CDR1 MNHNS, CDR2 SASEGT. The CDR3 DNA reads as TGTGCCAGCAGGGGACTAGCGGGAGTCTCCTACAATGAGCAGTTCTTC. It yields the protein CASRGLAGVSYNEQFF.

At least ten counts were recorded for this clonotype. The CDR3 is CASSKAGGPPRANVLTF. The CDR3 DNA sequence: TGTGCCAGCAGTAAAGCGGGAGGGCCCCCTAGGGCCAACGTCCTGACTTTC. This chain links TRBV14 with TRBJ2-6, with 10 bases matching TRBD2. The CDR3 has 17 residues. Per germline, CDR1 SGHDN and CDR2 FVKESK. J gave up 5 bases and V 6 bases, and 10 bases lay outside the gene matches.

This clonotype was recorded at least ten times. This chain connects TRBV6-1 to TRBJ1-1; D ambiguous. Trimming left V 0 bases short and J 2 bases short, with 4 bases between. The CDR3 consists of 13 residues. Germline CDR1 MNHNS, CDR2 SASEGT. The CDR3 is CASSEAPNTEAFF. The CDR3 DNA is TGTGCCAGCAGTGAAGCCCCCAACACTGAAGCTTTCTTT.

In its sample, this clonotype was seen many times. The rearrangement links TRBV6-5 to TRBJ2-5; 8 bases agree with TRBD1. V shed 0 bases and J 5 bases; nucleotides not matched to a gene: 14. CDR1 and CDR2 (germline): MNHEY, SVGAGI. This CDR3 is 18 amino acids long. The CDR3 here is CASSYSKYRGNSLETQYF. The DNA of the CDR3 is TGTGCCAGCAGTTACTCTAAATACAGGGGGAATTCGTTGGAGACCCAGTACTTC.

The chain combines TRBV20-1 with TRBJ1-1; possible D gene TRBD1, 5 bases. Germline lookup yields CDR1 DFQATT and CDR2 SNEGSKA (reference sequence). The CDR3 consists of 18 residues. The V and J ends lost 0 bases and 3 bases respectively, with 23 bases between them. In DNA, the CDR3 is TGCAGTGCTAGAGATCCGGGACTCGACAGCCTGGGGGACACTGAAGCTTTCTTT. Protein product: CSARDPGLDSLGDTEAFF.

This clonotype is medium-sized. The rearrangement joins TRBV5-5 to TRBJ2-5; D remains unclear. CDR3 length: 13 residues. The V end was cut by 2 bases, the J end by 5 bases, with 10 bases between. Germline-derived CDR1 and CDR2 are SGHKS and YYEKEE (reference sequence). The CDR3 bases are TGTGCCAGCAGCTTAGGTTGGATGGAGACCCAGTACTTC. This sequence encodes CASSLGWMETQYF.